These T cell receptor beta chains were read from a single sample in a study of beta chain features in type 1 diabetes. Profiled with immunoSEQ multiplex PCR; TCRdb holds only in-frame clones, not every one. The sample has roughly 500,000 clones; about an eighth are singletons. Material for sequencing was naive CD4+ T cells from blood. Source of these receptors: a woman between 18 and 29 years old in good health. Both conserved end residues are trimmed from each CDR3. The order of the fields is J gene, D gene, V gene, CDR3 protein. D genes are given only for firm matches.

j_gene: TRBJ1-1
d_gene: .
v_gene: TRBV7-2
CDR3aa: ASSFSTAVEAF

j_gene: TRBJ1-2
d_gene: .
v_gene: TRBV9
CDR3aa: ASSTAVNYGYT

j_gene: TRBJ1-4
d_gene: .
v_gene: TRBV30
CDR3aa: AWSEQVLSNEKLF

j_gene: TRBJ1-2
d_gene: .
v_gene: TRBV4-1
CDR3aa: ASRPGQNYGYT

j_gene: TRBJ2-5
d_gene: .
v_gene: TRBV7-2
CDR3aa: ASSLAETETQY

j_gene: TRBJ2-2
d_gene: TRBD1
v_gene: TRBV11-2
CDR3aa: ASSSQGAGAGELF

j_gene: TRBJ1-2
d_gene: .
v_gene: TRBV27
CDR3aa: ASSLYRNYGYT

j_gene: TRBJ2-7
d_gene: .
v_gene: TRBV30
CDR3aa: AWSVNWRSTYEQY

j_gene: TRBJ1-5
d_gene: .
v_gene: TRBV30
CDR3aa: AWSAGSGRNQPQH

j_gene: TRBJ1-6
d_gene: .
v_gene: TRBV28
CDR3aa: ASSLLDSPLH

j_gene: TRBJ1-2
d_gene: .
v_gene: TRBV10-3
CDR3aa: ATRVGTNYGYT

j_gene: TRBJ1-6
d_gene: TRBD1
v_gene: TRBV7-9
CDR3aa: AIGTGGNSPLH

j_gene: TRBJ2-3
d_gene: .
v_gene: TRBV5-1
CDR3aa: ASSPGVAVDTQY

j_gene: TRBJ1-6
d_gene: .
v_gene: TRBV10-3
CDR3aa: AISESKLDSPLH